This T cell receptor beta chain is drawn from a study of identical twins. Points from the study as a whole: Fewer insertions marked abundant cord blood beta clonotypes; young adult naive trended weakly, memory not at all. Possibly, invariant MAIT and iNKT cells partly confounded zero-insertion analyses.

This clonotype was seen a single time. Antigen unknown. Germline is not matched at one junction end, which may reflect a read error. Germline V gene data show CDR1 as DFQATT and CDR2 as SNEGSKA (reference sequence). The CDR3 length is 17 residues. Template switching added a universal primer site, and cDNA bore unique molecular identifiers. TCRdb reprocessed the 5' RACE reads with MiXCR, giving one entry per CDR3 protein. The sample contains 450,000 to 650,000 distinct CDR3 sequences, approximately 16% of which appear only once. The sample was also reused in another study, on yellow fever vaccine responses in identical twins.

The rearrangement joins TRBV20-1 to TRBJ1-1, with a possible D match to TRBD1 (5 bases). Sequencing was performed on CD4+ T cells sorted from blood. The receptor comes from a woman aged 18-30 years in good health. The CDR3 region has the DNA TGCTGTGCTAGAGATTTGAGGACATGGAACCTAAACACTGAAGCTTTCTTT. Protein product: CCARDLRTWNLNTEAFF.